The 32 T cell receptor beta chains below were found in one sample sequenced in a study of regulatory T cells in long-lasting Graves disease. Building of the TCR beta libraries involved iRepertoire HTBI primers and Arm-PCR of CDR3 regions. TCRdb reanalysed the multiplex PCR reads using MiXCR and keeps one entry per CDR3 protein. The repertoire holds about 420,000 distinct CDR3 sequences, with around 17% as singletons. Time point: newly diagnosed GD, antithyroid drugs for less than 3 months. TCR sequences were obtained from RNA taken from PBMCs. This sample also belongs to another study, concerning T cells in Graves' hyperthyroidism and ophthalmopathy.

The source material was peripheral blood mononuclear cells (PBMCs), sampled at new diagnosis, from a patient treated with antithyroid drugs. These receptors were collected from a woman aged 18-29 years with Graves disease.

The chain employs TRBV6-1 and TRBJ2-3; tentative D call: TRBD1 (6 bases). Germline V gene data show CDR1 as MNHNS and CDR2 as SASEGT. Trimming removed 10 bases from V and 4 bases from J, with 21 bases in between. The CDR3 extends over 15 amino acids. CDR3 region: CATALGTRSADTQYF. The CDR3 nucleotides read TGTGCCACAGCTCTCGGGACAAGGAGCGCAGATACGCAGTATTTT.

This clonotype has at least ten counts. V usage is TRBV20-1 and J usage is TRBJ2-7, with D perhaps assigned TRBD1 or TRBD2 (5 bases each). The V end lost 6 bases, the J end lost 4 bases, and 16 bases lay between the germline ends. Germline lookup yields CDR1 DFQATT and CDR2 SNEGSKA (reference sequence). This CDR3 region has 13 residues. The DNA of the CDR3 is TGCAGTGCGGGGGACCACCGGTCGTACGAGCAGTACTTC. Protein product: CSAGDHRSYEQYF.

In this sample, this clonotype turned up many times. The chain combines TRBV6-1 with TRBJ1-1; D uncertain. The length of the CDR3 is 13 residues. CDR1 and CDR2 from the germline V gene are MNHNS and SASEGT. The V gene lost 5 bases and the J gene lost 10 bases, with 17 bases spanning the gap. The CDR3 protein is CASSRPPGVTAFF. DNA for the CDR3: TGTGCCAGCAGTAGGCCCCCGGGAGTAACAGCTTTCTTT.

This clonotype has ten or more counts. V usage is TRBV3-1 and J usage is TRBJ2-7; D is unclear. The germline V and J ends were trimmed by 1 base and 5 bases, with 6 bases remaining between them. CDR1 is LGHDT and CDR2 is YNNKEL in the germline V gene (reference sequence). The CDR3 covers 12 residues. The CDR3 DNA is TGTGCCAGCAGCCAAGTCTACCACGAGCAGTACTTC. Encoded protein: CASSQVYHEQYF.

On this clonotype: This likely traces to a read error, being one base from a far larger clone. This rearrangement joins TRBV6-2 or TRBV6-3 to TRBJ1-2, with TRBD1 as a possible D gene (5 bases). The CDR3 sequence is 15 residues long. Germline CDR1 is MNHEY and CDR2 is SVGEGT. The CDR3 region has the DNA TGTGCCAGCAAACTAGACCGGGGGAGTTACTATGGCCACACCTTC. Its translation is CASKLDRGSYYGHTF.

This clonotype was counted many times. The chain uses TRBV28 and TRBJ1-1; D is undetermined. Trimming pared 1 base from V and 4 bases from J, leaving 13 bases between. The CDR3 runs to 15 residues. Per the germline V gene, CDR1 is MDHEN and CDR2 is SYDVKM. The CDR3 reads CASSLFRGTGTEAFF. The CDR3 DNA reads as TGTGCCAGCAGTTTATTCCGGGGAACGGGCACTGAAGCTTTCTTT. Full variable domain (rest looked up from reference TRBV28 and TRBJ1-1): DVKVTQSSRYLVKRTGEKVFLECVQDMDHENMFWYRQDPGLGLRLIYFSYDVKMKEKGDIPEGYSVSREKKERFSLILESASTNQTSMYLCASSLFRGTGTEAFFGQGTRLTVV.

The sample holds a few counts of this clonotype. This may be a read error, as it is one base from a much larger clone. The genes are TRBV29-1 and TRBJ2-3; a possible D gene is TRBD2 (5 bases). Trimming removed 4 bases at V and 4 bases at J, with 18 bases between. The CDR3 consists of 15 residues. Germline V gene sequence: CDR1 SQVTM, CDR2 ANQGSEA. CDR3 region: CSVGGAEAHPDTQYF. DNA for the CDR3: TGCAGCGTTGGCGGAGCGGAAGCTCATCCAGATACGCAGTATTTT.

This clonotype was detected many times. Here the CDR3 DNA reads TGTGCCAGCAGCTTAGACTGGGCAGGGGAGCAGTACTTC. Its translation is CASSLDWAGEQYF. The chain carries TRBV7-2 and TRBJ2-7; a weak D match, TRBD1 (5 bases). The CDR3 length is 13 residues. From germline, CDR1 is SGHTA and CDR2 FQGNSA. V was trimmed by 1 base and J by 7 bases, leaving 11 bases between them. Full variable domain (rest looked up from reference TRBV7-2 and TRBJ2-7): GAGVSQSPSNKVTEKGKDVELRCDPISGHTALYWYRQSLGQGLEFLIYFQGNSAPDKSGLPSDRFSAERTGGSVSTLTIQRTQQEDSAVYLCASSLDWAGEQYFGPGTRLTVT.

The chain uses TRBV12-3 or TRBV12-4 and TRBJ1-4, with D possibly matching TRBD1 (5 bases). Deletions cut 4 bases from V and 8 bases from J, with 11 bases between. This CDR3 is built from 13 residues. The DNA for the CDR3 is TGTGCCAGCAGTTCGAGGGGCTGGGAAAAACTGTTTTTT. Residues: CASSSRGWEKLFF.

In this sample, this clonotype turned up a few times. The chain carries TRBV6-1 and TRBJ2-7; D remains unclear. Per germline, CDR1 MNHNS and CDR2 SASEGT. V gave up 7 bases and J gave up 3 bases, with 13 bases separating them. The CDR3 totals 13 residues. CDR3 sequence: CASTPVFLYEQYF. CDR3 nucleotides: TGTGCCAGCACTCCGGTGTTCCTCTACGAGCAGTACTTC.

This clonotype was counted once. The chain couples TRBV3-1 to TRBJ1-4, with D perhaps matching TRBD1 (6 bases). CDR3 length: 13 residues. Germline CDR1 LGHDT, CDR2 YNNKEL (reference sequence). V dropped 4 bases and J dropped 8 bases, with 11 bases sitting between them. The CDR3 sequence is CASSPRGGEKLFF. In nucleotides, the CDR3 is TGTGCCAGCAGCCCCAGGGGTGGCGAAAAACTGTTTTTT.

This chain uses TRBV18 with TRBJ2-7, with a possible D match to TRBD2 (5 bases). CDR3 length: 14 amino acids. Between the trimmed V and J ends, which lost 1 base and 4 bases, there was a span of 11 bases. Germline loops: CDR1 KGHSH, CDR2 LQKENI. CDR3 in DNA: TGTGCCAGCTCACCACTGGATTCGGGATACGAGCAGTACTTC. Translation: CASSPLDSGYEQYF. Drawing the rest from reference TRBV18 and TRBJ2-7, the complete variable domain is NAGVMQNPRHLVRRRGQEARLRCSPMKGHSHVYWYRQLPEEGLKFMVYLQKENIIDESGMPKERFSAEFPKEGPSILRIQQVVRGDSAAYFCASSPLDSGYEQYFGPGTRLTVT.

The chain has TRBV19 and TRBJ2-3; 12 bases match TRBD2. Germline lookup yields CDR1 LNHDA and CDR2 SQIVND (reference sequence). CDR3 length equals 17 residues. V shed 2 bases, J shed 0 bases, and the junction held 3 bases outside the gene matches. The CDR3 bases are TGTGCCAGTAGTATAACTAGCGGGAGGCTTAGCACAGATACGCAGTATTTT. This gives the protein CASSITSGRLSTDTQYF.

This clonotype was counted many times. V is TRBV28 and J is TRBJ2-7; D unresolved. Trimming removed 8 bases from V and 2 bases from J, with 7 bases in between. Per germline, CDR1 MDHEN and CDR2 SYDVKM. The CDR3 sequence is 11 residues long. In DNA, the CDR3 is TGTGCCAGCGTCGCGGCCTACGAGCAGTACTTC. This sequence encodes CASVAAYEQYF.

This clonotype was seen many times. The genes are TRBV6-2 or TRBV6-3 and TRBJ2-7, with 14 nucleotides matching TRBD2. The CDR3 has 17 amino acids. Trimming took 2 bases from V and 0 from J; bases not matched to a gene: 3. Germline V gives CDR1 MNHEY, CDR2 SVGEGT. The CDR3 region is CASSYEGTSGSSYEQYF. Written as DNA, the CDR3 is TGTGCCAGCAGTTACGAAGGGACTAGCGGGAGCTCCTACGAGCAGTACTTC.

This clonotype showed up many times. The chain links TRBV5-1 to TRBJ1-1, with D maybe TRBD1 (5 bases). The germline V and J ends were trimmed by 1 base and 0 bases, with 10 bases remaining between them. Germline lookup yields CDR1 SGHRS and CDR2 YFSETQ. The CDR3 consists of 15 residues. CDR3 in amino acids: CASSLLGPMNTEAFF. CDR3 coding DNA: TGCGCCAGCAGCTTGTTGGGACCTATGAACACTGAAGCTTTCTTT.

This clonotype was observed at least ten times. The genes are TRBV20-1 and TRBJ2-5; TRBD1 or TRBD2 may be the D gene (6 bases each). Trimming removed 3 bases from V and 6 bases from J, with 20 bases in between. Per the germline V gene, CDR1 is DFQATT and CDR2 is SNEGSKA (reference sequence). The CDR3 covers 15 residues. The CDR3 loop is CSASGGAGVLKTQYF. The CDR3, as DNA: TGCAGTGCTAGTGGAGGGGCAGGGGTCTTGAAGACCCAGTACTTC.

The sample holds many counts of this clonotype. CDR3 bases: TGTGCCAGCAACCGCGGGGGACTAGTTTTTAATGAGCAGTTCTTC. This codes for CASNRGGLVFNEQFF. The chain links TRBV7-2 to TRBJ2-1, with 8 bases fitting TRBD2. Germline CDR1 is SGHTA and CDR2 is FQGNSA. The CDR3 runs 15 residues. With V trimmed by 7 bases and J by 7 bases, 12 bases remained unmatched.

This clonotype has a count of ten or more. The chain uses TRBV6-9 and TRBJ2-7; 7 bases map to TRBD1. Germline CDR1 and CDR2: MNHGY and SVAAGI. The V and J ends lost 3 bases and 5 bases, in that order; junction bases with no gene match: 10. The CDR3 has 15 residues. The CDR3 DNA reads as TGTGCCAGCAGTTACTCGAAACAGGGGAAAAACGAGCAGTACTTC. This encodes CASSYSKQGKNEQYF.

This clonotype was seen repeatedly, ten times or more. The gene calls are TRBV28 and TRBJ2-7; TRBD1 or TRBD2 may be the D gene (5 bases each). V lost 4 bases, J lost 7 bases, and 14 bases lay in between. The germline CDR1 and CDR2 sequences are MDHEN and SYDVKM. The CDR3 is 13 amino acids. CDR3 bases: TGTGCCAGCAGTTCTCTAGCTTACAGGGAGCAGTACTTC. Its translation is CASSSLAYREQYF.

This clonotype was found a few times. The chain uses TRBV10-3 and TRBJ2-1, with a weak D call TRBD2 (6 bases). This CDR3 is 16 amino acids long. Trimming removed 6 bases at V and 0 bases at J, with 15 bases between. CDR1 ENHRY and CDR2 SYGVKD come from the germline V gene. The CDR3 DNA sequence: TGTGCCATCAGGGAGACGACTAGTCTCTCCTACAATGAGCAGTTCTTC. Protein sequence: CAIRETTSLSYNEQFF.

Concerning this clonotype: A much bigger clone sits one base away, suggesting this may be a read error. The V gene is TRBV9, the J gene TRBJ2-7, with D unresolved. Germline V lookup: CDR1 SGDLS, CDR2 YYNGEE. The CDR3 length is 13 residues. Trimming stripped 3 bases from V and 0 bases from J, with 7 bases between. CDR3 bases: TGTGCCAGCAGCGGCGAAAGCTCCTACGAGCAGTACTTC. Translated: CASSGESSYEQYF. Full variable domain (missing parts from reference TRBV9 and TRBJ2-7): DSGVTQTPKHLITATGQRVTLRCSPRSGDLSVYWYQQSLDQGLQFLIQYYNGEERAKGNILERFSAQQFPDLHSELNLSSLELGDSALYFCASSGESSYEQYFGPGTRLTVT.

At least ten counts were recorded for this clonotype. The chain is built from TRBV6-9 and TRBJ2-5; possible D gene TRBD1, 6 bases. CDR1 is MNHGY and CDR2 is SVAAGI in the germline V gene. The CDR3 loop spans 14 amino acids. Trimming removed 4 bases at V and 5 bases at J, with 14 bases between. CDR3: CASSWEGGWETQYF. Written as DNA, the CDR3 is TGTGCCAGCAGTTGGGAAGGGGGTTGGGAGACCCAGTACTTC.

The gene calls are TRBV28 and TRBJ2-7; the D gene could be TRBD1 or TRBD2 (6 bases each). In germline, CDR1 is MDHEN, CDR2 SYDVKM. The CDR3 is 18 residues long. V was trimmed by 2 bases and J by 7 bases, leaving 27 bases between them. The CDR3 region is CASSLRRDPGWGAGEQYF. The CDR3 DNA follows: TGTGCCAGCAGTTTACGTCGGGACCCCGGGTGGGGGGCTGGGGAGCAGTACTTC. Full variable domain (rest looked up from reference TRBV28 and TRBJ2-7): DVKVTQSSRYLVKRTGEKVFLECVQDMDHENMFWYRQDPGLGLRLIYFSYDVKMKEKGDIPEGYSVSREKKERFSLILESASTNQTSMYLCASSLRRDPGWGAGEQYFGPGTRLTVT.

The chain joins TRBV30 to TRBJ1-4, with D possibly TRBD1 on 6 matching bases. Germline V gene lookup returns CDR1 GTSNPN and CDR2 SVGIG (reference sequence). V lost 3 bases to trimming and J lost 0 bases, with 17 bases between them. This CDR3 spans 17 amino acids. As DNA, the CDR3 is TGTGCCTGGAGGAGGGGGGGATCGAAGGCAACTAATGAAAAACTGTTTTTT. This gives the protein CAWRRGGSKATNEKLFF.

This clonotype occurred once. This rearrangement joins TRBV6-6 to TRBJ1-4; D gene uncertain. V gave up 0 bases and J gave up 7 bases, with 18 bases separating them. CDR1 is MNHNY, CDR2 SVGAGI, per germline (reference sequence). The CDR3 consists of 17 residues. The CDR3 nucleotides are TGTGCCAGCAGTTACTCGACCTCTGGGTCTAGGGTTGAAAAACTGTTTTTT. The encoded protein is CASSYSTSGSRVEKLFF.

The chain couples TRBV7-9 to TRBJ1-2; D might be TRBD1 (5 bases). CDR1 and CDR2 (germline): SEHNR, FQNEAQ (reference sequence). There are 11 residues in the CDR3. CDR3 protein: CVGGGNYGYTF. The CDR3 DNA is TGTGTAGGTGGGGGAAACTATGGCTACACCTTC.

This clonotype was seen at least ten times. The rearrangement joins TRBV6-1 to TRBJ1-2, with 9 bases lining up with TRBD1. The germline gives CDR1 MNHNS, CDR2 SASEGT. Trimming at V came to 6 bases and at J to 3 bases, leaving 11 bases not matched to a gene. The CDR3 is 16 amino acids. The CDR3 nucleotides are TGTGCCAGCAGAAAACAGGGGGCTCGGGGACACTATGGCTACACCTTC. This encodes CASRKQGARGHYGYTF.

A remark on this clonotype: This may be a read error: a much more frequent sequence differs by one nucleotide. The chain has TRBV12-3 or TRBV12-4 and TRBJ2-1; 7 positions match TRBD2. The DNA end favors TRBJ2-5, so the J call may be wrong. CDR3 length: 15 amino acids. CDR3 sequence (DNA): TGTGCCGGCACCCTATCGGGCGGGAGCCGGGAGACCCAGTACTTC. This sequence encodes CAGTLSGGSRETQYF.

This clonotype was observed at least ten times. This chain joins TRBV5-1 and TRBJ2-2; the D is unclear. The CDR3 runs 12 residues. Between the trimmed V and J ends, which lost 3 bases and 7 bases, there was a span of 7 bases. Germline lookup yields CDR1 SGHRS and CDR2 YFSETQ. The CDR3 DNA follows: TGCGCCAGCAGCTCTATGGGCGGGGAGCTGTTTTTT. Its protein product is CASSSMGGELFF.

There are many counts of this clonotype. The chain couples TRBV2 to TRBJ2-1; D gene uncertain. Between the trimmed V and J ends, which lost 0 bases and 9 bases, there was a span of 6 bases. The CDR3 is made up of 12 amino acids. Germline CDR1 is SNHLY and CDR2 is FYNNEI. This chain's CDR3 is CASSEAGTEQFF. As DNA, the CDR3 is TGTGCCAGCAGTGAAGCTGGAACTGAGCAGTTCTTC.

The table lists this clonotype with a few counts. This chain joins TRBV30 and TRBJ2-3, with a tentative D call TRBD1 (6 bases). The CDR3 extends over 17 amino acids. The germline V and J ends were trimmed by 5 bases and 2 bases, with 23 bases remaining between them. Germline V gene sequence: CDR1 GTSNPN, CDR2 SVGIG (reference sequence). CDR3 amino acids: CAWGRSRTPGHTDTQYF. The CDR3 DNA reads TGTGCCTGGGGGCGATCAAGGACACCGGGACACACAGATACGCAGTATTTT.